This entry lists 3 T cell receptor beta chains sequenced from one sample in a study of control samples from healthy donors and cancer patients. This table comes from immunoSEQ multiplex PCR, and its TCRdb copy is limited to in-frame clones, with some not included. The data show some 95,000 clones, with about 86% seen just once and 13% to 15% held by the top ten. The sequenced sample consisted of blood. The receptors were sampled from a man aged 30-40 years in good health.

The chain recombines TRBV7-9 with TRBJ2-4; 9 nucleotides match TRBD1. CDR3 length equals 12 residues. Germline V gives CDR1 SEHNR, CDR2 FQNEAQ (reference sequence). J gave up 7 bases and V 5 bases, and 0 bases lay outside the gene matches. The CDR3 loop is CASSGTGNIQYF. The CDR3 DNA is TGTGCCAGCAGCGGGACAGGGAACATTCAGTACTTC.

There are a few counts of this clone. V is TRBV27 and J is TRBJ2-7, with D uncertain. The ends were cut back, 4 bases at V and 2 bases at J, with 18 bases in the middle. Germline V gene data show CDR1 as MNHEY and CDR2 as SMNVEV (reference sequence). The CDR3 sequence is 16 residues long. CDR3 loop: CASSYQAADLPYEQYF. CDR3 nucleotide sequence: TGTGCCAGCAGTTACCAGGCTGCCGACTTGCCCTACGAGCAGTACTTC.

This clone was recorded once. J is TRBJ2-5 and V is TRBV25-1, with D perhaps matching TRBD2 (5 bases). V lost 4 bases to trimming and J lost 5 bases, with 20 bases between them. Germline V gene sequence: CDR1 MGHDK, CDR2 SYGVNS. CDR3 length equals 16 residues. This chain's CDR3 is CASSVGLAVGRETQYF. DNA for the CDR3: TGTGCCAGCAGTGTCGGGCTAGCAGTCGGCCGTGAGACCCAGTACTTC.